This T cell receptor (beta chain) appears in the sequencing data of a study of blood T cell repertoires in COVID-19. Study-wide context: COVID-19 samples from acute and convalescent phases originated in the United States, Italy and Spain. The analysed material was cDNA or gDNA that came from T cells, B-cell-depleted T cells, or PBMCs.

The table came from immunoSEQ multiplex PCR; TCRdb's copy has only in-frame clones and leaves some out. Here the sample spans about 170,000 clones, around 83% being singletons. The TCR originated in a woman between 65 and 79 years old who had recovered from COVID-19. The sequenced material came from peripheral blood.

CDR3 residues: CAWSDPRGGRPEAFF. The CDR3 coding sequence is TGTGCCTGGAGTGACCCTAGAGGGGGACGGCCTGAAGCTTTCTTT. The V call is TRBV30, the J call TRBJ1-1; maybe TRBD1 (6 bases). CDR3 length: 15 amino acids. Germline V gene sequence: CDR1 GTSNPN, CDR2 SVGIG (reference sequence). V was trimmed by 1 base and J by 6 bases, leaving 18 bases between them.